This is a list of T cell receptor beta chains from one sample in a study of blood T cell repertoires in COVID-19. Method: immunoSEQ multiplex PCR; TCRdb's copy keeps in-frame clones and lacks some. This sample carries 25,000 to 35,000 clones, around 90% of them seen once, and the ten largest clones take 9.9%. The sample consisted of peripheral blood. The receptors come from a human donor with active COVID-19. The donor label of this sample is uncertain. CDR3s leave out the opening cysteine and the closing phenylalanine or tryptophan. For some rows the clone size is stated as once, few or many, or as a class when expanded; others skip it.

size: once
V: TRBV2
J: TRBJ1-4
CDR3: ASSLFDSRTNEKLF

size: once
V: TRBV27
J: TRBJ2-1
CDR3: ASISGRGLNEQF

size: -
V: TRBV7-9
J: TRBJ1-4
CDR3: ASSQGLDEKLF

size: -
V: TRBV9
J: TRBJ1-2
CDR3: ASSVNEGRGYGYT

size: -
V: TRBV27
J: TRBJ2-3
CDR3: ASSEYLGSTDTQY

size: -
V: TRBV9
J: TRBJ2-1
CDR3: ASSVGGSYNEQF

size: -
V: TRBV30
J: TRBJ1-5
CDR3: AWSVGAGSAPQH

size: -
V: TRBV20-1
J: TRBJ1-2
CDR3: SASLVSNYGYT

size: -
V: TRBV7-8
J: TRBJ2-3
CDR3: ASSLDRGSTDTQY

size: -
V: TRBV3-1/TRBV3-2
J: TRBJ2-5
CDR3: ASSPGLAGGQETQY

size: -
V: TRBV6-5
J: TRBJ2-7
CDR3: ASRLGTGAYEQY

size: -
V: TRBV11-3
J: TRBJ2-3
CDR3: ASSLRGATDTQY

size: -
V: TRBV28
J: TRBJ1-4
CDR3: ASSSGQNEKLF

size: -
V: TRBV9
J: TRBJ1-2
CDR3: ASSPGLLEGYGYT

size: -
V: TRBV6-2/TRBV6-3
J: TRBJ2-7
CDR3: ASSYGAGGTTNEQY

size: -
V: TRBV27
J: TRBJ2-1
CDR3: ASSSGTSGRTEQF

size: -
V: TRBV7-3
J: TRBJ2-2
CDR3: ASSSRTSGSGFGTGELF

size: -
V: TRBV5-4
J: TRBJ2-7
CDR3: ASSLSGGGSYEQY

size: once
V: TRBV4-2
J: TRBJ2-5
CDR3: ASSQPLQGPQETQY

size: -
V: TRBV30
J: TRBJ2-7
CDR3: AGTGGGYEQY

size: -
V: TRBV5-1
J: TRBJ2-7
CDR3: ASSFTQGSYEQY

size: -
V: TRBV5-8
J: TRBJ1-5
CDR3: ASSSGTVGQPQH

size: -
V: TRBV6-1
J: TRBJ2-4
CDR3: ASSDRLAKNIQY

size: -
V: TRBV11-2
J: TRBJ1-1
CDR3: ASSLGQGNTEAF

size: once
V: TRBV18
J: TRBJ2-5
CDR3: ASSPPNPGERPQETQY

size: -
V: TRBV6-5
J: TRBJ2-5
CDR3: ASSPRDRGETQY

size: -
V: TRBV9
J: TRBJ1-4
CDR3: ASSVGGGWGEKLF

size: -
V: TRBV14
J: TRBJ2-3
CDR3: ASSVWGRDTQY

size: -
V: TRBV27
J: TRBJ1-5
CDR3: ASSFGTGVQQPQH

size: -
V: TRBV5-1
J: TRBJ2-3
CDR3: ASSTDRGTDTQY

size: few
V: TRBV9
J: TRBJ2-1
CDR3: ASSDHQDGRYDEQF

size: once
V: TRBV25-1
J: TRBJ2-7
CDR3: ASRQGTYEQY

size: -
V: TRBV9
J: TRBJ2-1
CDR3: ASSGGRTSGILNEQF

size: -
V: TRBV7-8
J: TRBJ1-2
CDR3: ASSLVGSVANYGYT

size: -
V: TRBV28
J: TRBJ1-3
CDR3: ATRNRVSGNTIY

size: -
V: TRBV6-2/TRBV6-3
J: TRBJ1-5
CDR3: ASSSRGYYQPQH

size: -
V: TRBV7-3
J: TRBJ2-1
CDR3: ASSSQSGAYNEQF

size: -
V: TRBV4-3
J: TRBJ2-1
CDR3: ASSQVNIAGSYNEQF

size: few
V: TRBV4-1
J: TRBJ1-6
CDR3: ASSQASVPSPLH

size: once
V: TRBV18
J: TRBJ2-3
CDR3: ASSPSGGLASTDTQY

size: -
V: TRBV6-2/TRBV6-3
J: TRBJ2-1
CDR3: ASSLSGRAYNEQF

size: -
V: TRBV5-1
J: TRBJ2-3
CDR3: ASSFYSRGDRTDTQY

size: -
V: TRBV9
J: TRBJ2-1
CDR3: ASSVGTSGGAAYNEQF

size: -
V: TRBV4-2
J: TRBJ2-1
CDR3: ASSHELAGGRNEQF

size: -
V: TRBV7-9
J: TRBJ2-5
CDR3: ASSLVARETQY

size: -
V: TRBV7-2
J: TRBJ2-2
CDR3: ASSSRLAGGELF

size: -
V: TRBV7-6
J: TRBJ2-4
CDR3: ASSLADRGVVGIQY

size: -
V: TRBV12-1
J: TRBJ2-3
CDR3: ASSPKTSGQGVGTDTQY

size: -
V: TRBV6-5
J: TRBJ1-1
CDR3: ASSYGGSGNTEAF

size: -
V: TRBV7-9
J: TRBJ2-6
CDR3: ASSLTGPGANVLT

size: -
V: TRBV3-1/TRBV3-2
J: TRBJ2-7
CDR3: ASSQAGLANEQY